This T cell receptor beta chain comes out of a study of blood T cell repertoires in COVID-19. CDR1 and CDR2 (germline): SGHVS, FQNEAQ. CDR3 length equals 14 residues. J gave up 7 bases and V 1 base, and 3 bases lay outside the gene matches. Seattle's enrolled individuals joined amid active infection and were then monitored longitudinally. This clone has a handful of counts. The authors' processing: Estimation of nucleated cell counts was performed using reference gene primer amplification. Profiling relied on immunoSEQ multiplex PCR, and the TCRdb table lists in-frame clones only, not all of them. V and J calls and clone size are those listed in that table; D and trimming were worked out from the DNA. The repertoire consists of about 150,000 clones, with roughly 84% occurring once and the leading ten covering 0.6% to 0.7%.

This receptor was identified in a man in his 60s with COVID-19, enrolled during active disease. The sequencing input was peripheral blood. The J gene is TRBJ1-2, the V gene TRBV7-8, with 10 bases fitting TRBD1. CDR3 DNA sequence: TGTGCCAGCAGCTTAGGACAGGGGGCGCTTGGCTACACCTTC. As protein: CASSLGQGALGYTF.